This T cell receptor beta chain was sequenced for a study of OX40 agonist ivuxolimab in advanced cancers. TCRdb's table, derived via immunoSEQ multiplex PCR, lists solely in-frame clones and lacks some. The repertoire holds about 58,000 clones, with about 82% as singletons. Exclusion of a patient followed from autoimmune disease history or systemic immunosuppression. The CDR3 is made up of 15 amino acids. Trimming shortened V by 0 bases and J by 3 bases, and 11 bases separated the two germline ends. Germline V gene data show CDR1 as MNHNY and CDR2 as SVGAGI (reference sequence). This sequence joins TRBV6-6 and TRBJ2-5; D is unresolved. The TCR originated in an adult with an advanced solid tumor such as melanoma, head and neck, liver or kidney cancer. The specimen comprised CD4+ or CD8+ T cells sorted from blood, sampled in a trial of the OX40 agonist ivuxolimab. The CDR3 protein is CASSYSVQRKETQYF. CDR3 sequence (DNA): TGTGCCAGCAGTTACTCGGTGCAGCGAAAAGAGACCCAGTACTTC.